The 28 T cell receptor beta chains below all came from one sample that was sequenced in a study of T cell responses to AZD1222 COVID-19 vaccine. Some clones are missing from TCRdb's copy, which holds only in-frame ones; the method was immunoSEQ multiplex PCR. Of some 200,000 clones in the sample, 93% were seen once. Sequenced here: peripheral blood, sampled on day 0 of AZD1222 vaccination. These receptors all stem from an adult in good health.

This clone was counted a few times. The rearrangement joins TRBV28 to TRBJ1-2; the D gene is possibly TRBD1 (6 bases). Germline V gene lookup returns CDR1 MDHEN and CDR2 SYDVKM. V was cut by 10 bases and J by 8 bases, with 17 bases left in between. The CDR3 consists of 12 residues. CDR3 sequence (DNA): TGTGCCACTGGGAGGGGGGCCCGAGGCTACACCTTC. Residues: CATGRGARGYTF.

This chain joins TRBV29-1 and TRBJ1-2, with D hard to call. Germline CDR1 SQVTM, CDR2 ANQGSEA. The ends were cut back, 6 bases at V and 5 bases at J, with 13 bases in the middle. There are 12 residues in the CDR3. DNA for the CDR3: TGCAGCGTGCGCATTGGGCGGTATGGCTACACCTTC. Residues: CSVRIGRYGYTF.

The chain links TRBV7-2 to TRBJ2-5; 14 bases match TRBD2. With V trimmed by 7 bases and J by 5 bases, 6 bases remained unmatched. This CDR3 region has 15 residues. CDR1 is SGHTA, CDR2 FQGNSA, per germline. Written as DNA, the CDR3 is TGTGCCAGCATCGGACTAGCGGGGGGCATGGAGACCCAGTACTTC. Protein: CASIGLAGGMETQYF.

The chain couples TRBV4-1 to TRBJ1-2; no definite D call. The CDR3 consists of 13 residues. Germline V gene data show CDR1 as MGHRA and CDR2 as YSYEKL. V lost 0 bases and J lost 4, with 6 bases in between. The CDR3 reads CASSQDGGYGYTF. The CDR3, as DNA: TGCGCCAGCAGCCAAGACGGCGGCTATGGCTACACCTTC.

As DNA, the CDR3 is TGTGCCACCAGCAGAACAGGGGTAACTGAAGCTTTCTTT. It translates to CATSRTGVTEAFF. The chain carries TRBV15 and TRBJ1-1; 7 nucleotides align to TRBD1. The germline CDR1 and CDR2 sequences are LNHNV and YYDKDF (reference sequence). CDR3 length: 13 residues. V trimming: 2 bases; J trimming: 5 bases; junction bases outside the gene matches: 2.

The chain joins TRBV20-1 to TRBJ1-1; D remains ambiguous. There are 12 residues in the CDR3. Per germline, CDR1 DFQATT and CDR2 SNEGSKA (reference sequence). Trimming stripped 3 bases from V and 4 bases from J, with 9 bases between. CDR3 sequence (DNA): TGCAGTGCTAGTCGGCAGAGCACTGAAGCTTTCTTT. Its translation: CSASRQSTEAFF.

This clone was detected once. Here the CDR3 DNA reads TGTGCCTGGAAGGGGATGAACACTGAAGCTTTCTTT. It translates to CAWKGMNTEAFF. V and J are TRBV30 and TRBJ1-1; TRBD1 might be the D (5 bases). The CDR3 is 12 amino acids. The germline V and J ends were trimmed by 4 bases and 0 bases, with 6 bases remaining between them. Germline-derived CDR1 and CDR2 are GTSNPN and SVGIG (reference sequence).

Regarding this clone: An end of the junction does not agree with germline; a read error may underlie this. This chain connects TRBV6-5 to TRBJ2-7; D is perhaps TRBD2 (6 bases). The germline CDR1 and CDR2 sequences are MNHEY and SVGAGI. The CDR3 covers 14 residues. CDR3 loop: CASIPPSGPYEQYF. The CDR3 region has the DNA TGTGCGAGCATCCCCCCAAGCGGGCCCTACGAGCAGTACTTC.

The genes are TRBV4-2 and TRBJ1-2; TRBD1 is a possible D gene (6 bases). Deletions cut 4 bases from V and 4 bases from J, with 22 bases between. Germline lookup yields CDR1 LGHNA and CDR2 YNFKEQ. The CDR3 extends over 17 amino acids. As DNA, the CDR3 is TGTGCCAGCAGCCCCCATTCGGGACAAACGGTGAGCTATGGCTACACCTTC. Protein sequence: CASSPHSGQTVSYGYTF.

The J gene is TRBJ2-7, the V gene TRBV30; D is perhaps TRBD1 (6 bases). The CDR3 runs to 13 residues. V lost 2 bases and J 3 bases, leaving 11 bases between the germline ends. Per the germline V gene, CDR1 is GTSNPN and CDR2 is SVGIG (reference sequence). The CDR3 DNA is TGTGCCTGGAGTCCACAGGGCATCTACGAGCAGTACTTC. The encoded protein is CAWSPQGIYEQYF.

This chain uses TRBV5-1 with TRBJ2-1; D gene ambiguous. V shed 0 bases and J shed 9 bases, with 13 bases lying between them. The CDR3 has 14 residues. The germline V gene encodes CDR1 SGHRS and CDR2 YFSETQ. CDR3 nucleotides: TGCGCCAGCAGCTTGGATGTCCTCCCCGCTGAGCAGTTCTTC. The encoded protein is CASSLDVLPAEQFF.

This chain joins TRBV10-1 and TRBJ2-2, with 7 bases lining up with TRBD2. The trim removed 5 bases at V and 3 bases at J, leaving 6 bases unmatched. There are 15 residues in the CDR3. The V gene's germline CDR1 is WNHNN and CDR2 SYGVQD (reference sequence). CDR3 region: CASSSGEGDTGELFF. CDR3 DNA: TGCGCCAGCAGTTCCGGGGAGGGCGACACCGGGGAGCTGTTTTTT.

V usage is TRBV19 and J usage is TRBJ1-2; 7 nucleotides align to TRBD1. This CDR3 is built from 16 residues. CDR1 LNHDA and CDR2 SQIVND come from the germline V gene (reference sequence). J gave up 4 bases and V 6 bases, and 14 bases lay outside the gene matches. Here the CDR3 reads CASRGDRGFLGYGYTF. CDR3 nucleotide sequence: TGTGCCAGTAGAGGGGACAGAGGCTTTCTCGGCTATGGCTACACCTTC.

The V call is TRBV5-1, the J call TRBJ2-1; D gene ambiguous. Germline CDR1 reads SGHRS; CDR2 reads YFSETQ. This CDR3 has 15 residues. V lost 5 bases and J lost 10, with 22 bases in between. The CDR3 sequence: CASSLGSDFRTEQFF. The CDR3 DNA reads TGCGCCAGCAGTCTTGGGTCTGACTTCCGGACGGAGCAGTTCTTC. Full variable domain (remainder filled in from reference TRBV5-1 and TRBJ2-1): KAGVTQTPRYLIKTRGQQVTLSCSPISGHRSVSWYQQTPGQGLQFLFEYFSETQRNKGNFPGRFSGRQFSNSRSEMNVSTLELGDSALYLCASSLGSDFRTEQFFGPGTRLTVL.

This clone was counted a single time. The chain combines TRBV5-1 with TRBJ1-1; D is unresolved. From germline, CDR1 is SGHRS and CDR2 YFSETQ. V lost 5 bases and J lost 1, with 15 bases in between. The length of the CDR3 is 15 residues. The CDR3 region is CASRSAGWGNTEAFF. The DNA for the CDR3 is TGCGCCAGCAGATCCGCCGGGTGGGGGAACACTGAAGCTTTCTTT. Supplemented by reference TRBV5-1 and TRBJ1-1, the full variable domain reads KAGVTQTPRYLIKTRGQQVTLSCSPISGHRSVSWYQQTPGQGLQFLFEYFSETQRNKGNFPGRFSGRQFSNSRSEMNVSTLELGDSALYLCASRSAGWGNTEAFFGQGTRLTVV.

The chain joins TRBV12-3 or TRBV12-4 to TRBJ2-1; D not resolved. The CDR3 length is 11 residues. V was shortened by 8 bases and J by 10 bases, with 12 bases between the two germline ends. The CDR3 DNA reads as TGTGCCAGCCAGTTGCGCCTCGAGCAGTTCTTC. Translated: CASQLRLEQFF.

The rearrangement links TRBV5-1 to TRBJ2-3; TRBD2 matches at 7 bases. The CDR3 totals 15 residues. V dropped 0 bases and J dropped 4; count of bases not matched to a gene: 5. Germline assignment: CDR1 SGHRS and CDR2 YFSETQ. The CDR3 here is CASSLASGGADTQYF. CDR3 DNA: TGCGCCAGCAGCTTGGCGTCGGGGGGTGCAGATACGCAGTATTTT.

This chain joins TRBV3-1 (or the pseudogene TRBV3-2) and TRBJ2-3, with 16 bases matching TRBD2. Per the germline V gene, CDR1 is LGHDT and CDR2 is YNNKEL (reference sequence). The CDR3 sequence is 19 residues long. Trimming removed 4 bases from V and 5 bases from J; junction bases left unmatched: 12. CDR3 loop: CASSLNPPGLAGGRDTQYF. In DNA form, the CDR3 reads TGTGCCAGCAGCCTTAACCCCCCGGGACTAGCGGGAGGGAGAGATACGCAGTATTTT.

This sequence joins TRBV6-5 and TRBJ2-7; D may be TRBD1 (5 bases). Germline values: CDR1 MNHEY, CDR2 SVGAGI. This CDR3 is 13 amino acids long. Trimming removed 4 bases at V and 3 bases at J, with 10 bases between. The CDR3 here is CASSFGHLYEQYF. The CDR3 DNA follows: TGTGCCAGCAGTTTCGGACACCTCTACGAGCAGTACTTC.

V and J are TRBV12-3 or TRBV12-4 and TRBJ1-1, with unresolved D. V lost 5 bases and J 12 bases, leaving 16 bases between the germline ends. The CDR3 extends over 12 amino acids. For the CDR3, the DNA is TGTGCCAGCAGTGGGTATGCAGAGAGGTCTTTCTTT. Translation gives CASSGYAERSFF.

The rearrangement links TRBV5-6 to TRBJ2-3; D gene ambiguous. V lost 4 bases, J lost 5 bases, and 11 bases lay in between. The CDR3 covers 13 residues. Germline V gives CDR1 SGHDT, CDR2 YYEEEE. The CDR3 here is CASSLIRKDTQYF. The CDR3 DNA follows: TGTGCCAGCAGCCTTATTAGAAAAGATACGCAGTATTTT.

The chain recombines TRBV9 with TRBJ2-1, with no clear D. The CDR3 sequence is 12 residues long. V dropped 0 bases and J dropped 5 bases, with 3 bases sitting between them. The germline V gene has CDR1 SGDLS and CDR2 YYNGEE. Here the CDR3 DNA reads TGTGCCAGCAGCGTAGGGGACAATGAGCAGTTCTTC. Translation: CASSVGDNEQFF.

The V gene is TRBV7-9, the J gene TRBJ2-1; a possible D gene is TRBD1 (5 bases). This CDR3 comprises 13 residues. The V gene lost 1 base and the J gene lost 12 bases, with 13 bases spanning the gap. Germline-derived CDR1 and CDR2 are SEHNR and FQNEAQ (reference sequence). CDR3 bases: TGTGCCAGCAGCTTAGAAGCGCCAGGGTCGCAGTTCTTC. Amino acid sequence: CASSLEAPGSQFF.

This chain uses TRBV11-3 with TRBJ2-1, with D unresolved. The V end was cut by 5 bases, the J end by 0 bases, with 14 bases between. Looked up from germline, CDR1 is SGHNT and CDR2 is YENEEA. This CDR3 has 16 residues. Written as DNA, the CDR3 is TGTGCCAGCAGCCCCGGCTTGGGCGGCTCCTACAATGAGCAGTTCTTC. Translation: CASSPGLGGSYNEQFF.

V and J are TRBV5-1 and TRBJ1-1; D is perhaps TRBD1 (5 bases). The CDR3 is 14 amino acids. Trimming took off 0 bases at V and 5 bases at J, with 11 bases between the two ends. Germline V CDR1 and CDR2: SGHRS, YFSETQ. The CDR3 nucleotides read TGCGCCAGCAGCTTGGGGACGCGGGGGACTGAAGCTTTCTTT. Its translation is CASSLGTRGTEAFF.

J is TRBJ2-7 and V is TRBV5-1; tentatively, D is TRBD2 (5 bases). The CDR3 has 15 residues. V was trimmed by 0 bases and J by 0 bases, leaving 10 bases between them. CDR1 and CDR2 from the germline V gene are SGHRS and YFSETQ. The DNA of the CDR3 is TGCGCCAGCAGCTTGGAGGCTAGCTACTCCTACGAGCAGTACTTC. It encodes CASSLEASYSYEQYF.

The chain is built from TRBV6-4 and TRBJ1-5, with D possibly TRBD1 on 5 matching bases. V lost 3 bases to trimming and J lost 2 bases, with 14 bases between them. CDR3 size: 16 residues. CDR1 and CDR2 (germline): MRHNA, SNTAGT. The chain's CDR3 is CASSEEWGSGNQPQHF. The CDR3, as DNA: TGTGCCAGCAGTGAGGAGTGGGGGTCGGGCAATCAGCCCCAGCATTTT.

The V call is TRBV3-1 (or the pseudogene TRBV3-2), the J call TRBJ2-3; 7 nucleotides match TRBD2. The trim removed 1 base at V and 3 bases at J, leaving 7 bases unmatched. Germline V gene sequence: CDR1 LGHDT, CDR2 YNNKEL (reference sequence). CDR3 size: 16 residues. The CDR3 nucleotides are TGTGCCAGCAGCCAAGTAGCTGGACTAGAGACAGATACGCAGTATTTT. Translated: CASSQVAGLETDTQYF.